A selection of T cell receptor beta chains follows, all from one sample in a study of CD8+ T cells in alopecia areata. Libraries were prepared by immunoSEQ multiplex PCR; TCRdb keeps only in-frame clonotypes and omits some of them. Here the sample spans roughly 140,000 clones, 45% to 55% being singletons. The specimen comprised CD8+ T cells sorted from blood, sampled at week 0. Receptors originate from a human donor with alopecia areata. Both conserved end residues are part of each CDR3. The D gene is left open where the match is weak. Size is stated for part of the rows, as once, few or many counts, or as a class when the clone is expanded.

size,V,length,J,D,DNA,CDR3
-,TRBV29-1,10,TRBJ1-1,-,TGCAGCGTTGACCCCACTGAAGCTTTCTTT,CSVDPTEAFF
-,TRBV18,17,TRBJ1-1,TRBD1,TGTGCCAGCTCACCGAGTTTTATGGGACAGACGAACACTGAAGCTTTCTTT,CASSPSFMGQTNTEAFF
few,TRBV6-6,15,TRBJ1-2,TRBD1,TGTGCCAGCAGTTACGGACAGGGGTTTCGATATGGCTACACCTTC,CASSYGQGFRYGYTF
few,TRBV4-3,16,TRBJ2-2,-,TGCGCCAGCAGCCAAGACCGGGGAGTAGCGACCGGGGAGCTGTTTTTT,CASSQDRGVATGELFF
-,TRBV9,13,TRBJ2-5,-,TGTGCCAGCAGAGGACCGGGTCAAGAGACCCAGTACTTC,CASRGPGQETQYF
-,TRBV30,13,TRBJ1-2,TRBD1,TGTGCCTGCCGGGACAGAACTAACTATGGCTACACCTTC,CACRDRTNYGYTF
-,TRBV25-1,15,TRBJ2-5,TRBD2,TGTGCCAGCAGTGAATCCGGGACTAGCGTTGAGACCCAGTACTTC,CASSESGTSVETQYF
-,TRBV7-3,14,TRBJ2-3,-,TGTGCCAGCAGCTTATGGGGGGAGACAGATACGCAGTATTTT,CASSLWGETDTQYF
few,TRBV29-1,13,TRBJ2-7,-,TGCAGCGTTGAGTTGGGGGAACCCTACGAGCAGTACTTC,CSVELGEPYEQYF
-,TRBV29-1,14,TRBJ2-1,TRBD2,TGCAGCGTTGTCCGGGGGGTAGTCTACAATGAGCAGTTCTTC,CSVVRGVVYNEQFF
-,TRBV7-8,14,TRBJ2-1,TRBD1,TGTGCCAGCAGCTTCCGACAGGGTAGGGGTGAGCAGTTCTTC,CASSFRQGRGEQFF
-,TRBV6-5,12,TRBJ1-2,-,TGTGCCAGCGGTCTCAAAGTTGATGGCTACACCTTC,CASGLKVDGYTF
few,TRBV6-5,13,TRBJ1-5,-,TGTGCCAGCAGCCCCGGGGTCAATCAGCCCCAGCATTTT,CASSPGVNQPQHF
-,TRBV7-6,14,TRBJ2-1,-,TGTGCCAGCAGCGATAGTAGGAGAGTGGATCGGCAGTTCTTC,CASSDSRRVDRQFF
few,TRBV7-9,15,TRBJ2-1,TRBD1,TGTGCCAGCAGCGGCCCGGGACAGAATTACAATGAGCAGTTCTTC,CASSGPGQNYNEQFF
-,TRBV7-9,14,TRBJ2-2,TRBD1,TGTGCCAGTCAGACAGGGGCGAACACCGGGGAGCTGTTTTTT,CASQTGANTGELFF
once,TRBV9,15,TRBJ2-5,-,TGTGCCAGCAGCGTAGCTGGGCAGCGAGGAGAGACCCAGTACTTC,CASSVAGQRGETQYF
-,TRBV7-9,12,TRBJ2-1,-,TGTGCCAGCAGCTTAGTACAGAGTGAGCAGTTCTTC,CASSLVQSEQFF
-,TRBV27,13,TRBJ2-5,-,TGTGCCAGCAGTGGGACGGAGCAAGAGACCCAGTACTTC,CASSGTEQETQYF
few,TRBV4-3,15,TRBJ1-4,-,TGCGCCAGCAGCCAATCTATGGACCCGAATGAAAAACTGTTTTTT,CASSQSMDPNEKLFF
-,TRBV7-2,15,TRBJ2-7,TRBD2,TGTGCCAGCTCCCCCCTAGGACTAGCCGGCTACGAGCAGTACTTC,CASSPLGLAGYEQYF
-,TRBV9,14,TRBJ1-2,-,TGTGCCAGCAGCGTAGACGGTGCGAGGTATGGCTACACCTTC,CASSVDGARYGYTF
-,TRBV15,15,TRBJ2-1,-,TGTGCCACCAGCAGCGGCGATAGCTCCTACAATGAGCAGTTCTTC,CATSSGDSSYNEQFF
-,TRBV27,14,TRBJ1-2,TRBD1,TGTGCCAGCAGTTTATCTTGGGACAGCGATGGCTACACCTTC,CASSLSWDSDGYTF
many,TRBV7-9,15,TRBJ2-3,TRBD1,TGTGCCATCACCCGGGACAGGGAATTATCAGATACGCAGTATTTT,CAITRDRELSDTQYF
-,TRBV6-5,14,TRBJ2-7,-,TGTGCCAGCAGTTACAGCGAGTCCGGGTACGAGCAGTACTTC,CASSYSESGYEQYF
-,TRBV4-3,12,TRBJ2-1,TRBD1,TGCGCCAGCAGCCCAGACAGGGAAGAGCAGTTCTTC,CASSPDREEQFF
-,TRBV11-3,18,TRBJ2-6,-,TGTGCCAGCAGCTTATTAGAGTCAGGGCGCTCTGGGGCCAACGTCCTGACTTTC,CASSLLESGRSGANVLTF
-,TRBV30,12,TRBJ2-7,-,TGTGCCTGGAGTCAGGGACCCTACGAGCAGTACTTC,CAWSQGPYEQYF
few,TRBV13,18,TRBJ2-4,-,TGTGCCAGCAGCTTAGGCCTAAGTAGGACCCTAGCCAAAAACATTCAGTACTTC,CASSLGLSRTLAKNIQYF
-,TRBV30,13,TRBJ2-7,-,TGTGCCTGCTCCGTTACAGAAAACTACGAGCAGTACTTC,CACSVTENYEQYF
-,TRBV7-2,15,TRBJ1-1,-,TGTGCCAGCAGCTTAACGGTCAGGGGCAACACTGAAGCTTTCTTT,CASSLTVRGNTEAFF
-,TRBV6-4,15,TRBJ2-1,TRBD2,TGTGCCAGCAGTGACTATTTAGCGGGGTACAATGAGCAGTTCTTC,CASSDYLAGYNEQFF
-,TRBV4-3,17,TRBJ2-3,-,TGCGCCAGCAGCCAAGGGGCGGGACTCTACTGCGCAGATACGCAGTATTTT,CASSQGAGLYCADTQYF
-,TRBV30,11,TRBJ1-2,-,TGTGCCTGGACGGAAGGGTATGGCTACACCTTC,CAWTEGYGYTF
-,TRBV29-1,16,TRBJ2-3,-,TGCAGCGTAGCAGGAACTACTACGGAGGGGACTGATACGCAGTATTTT,CSVAGTTTEGTDTQYF
few,TRBV9,15,TRBJ1-4,-,TGTGCCAGCAGCGTATCGGGTGCAACTAATGAAAAACTGTTTTTT,CASSVSGATNEKLFF
-,TRBV7-9,12,TRBJ2-7,-,TGTGCCAGCAGCTCAGGGTTCCACGAGCAGTACTTC,CASSSGFHEQYF
-,TRBV1,19,TRBJ2-3,-,TGCACCAGCAGCCAAGGCCCCCCGGAGCGGGGGTCTGGCACAGATACGCAGTATTTT,CTSSQGPPERGSGTDTQYF
few,TRBV15,13,TRBJ2-1,-,TGTGCCACCAGCAGAGGAGGGAACGATGAGCAGTTCTTC,CATSRGGNDEQFF
-,TRBV13,14,TRBJ1-6,-,TGTGCCAGCAGCTCCACAGGTTATAATTCACCCCTCCACTTT,CASSSTGYNSPLHF
-,TRBV30,11,TRBJ1-1,-,TGTGCCTGGAGTTTGAGCACTGAAGCTTTCTTT,CAWSLSTEAFF
few,TRBV29-1,13,TRBJ2-7,-,TGCAGCGTTGATGGAGAGAACTCCTACGAGCAGTACTTC,CSVDGENSYEQYF
few,TRBV18,14,TRBJ2-5,TRBD1,TGTGCCAGCTCACCCGGACAGGACCGAGAGACCCAGTACTTC,CASSPGQDRETQYF
-,TRBV4-3,15,TRBJ2-7,-,TGCGCCAGCAGCCAAGATAGGGAGGCAGGCTACGAGCAGTACTTC,CASSQDREAGYEQYF
few,TRBV19,13,TRBJ2-5,-,TGTGCCAGTCACCCGGGCCTGGGGGAGACCCAGTACTTC,CASHPGLGETQYF
-,TRBV6-1,9,TRBJ1-6,-,TGTGCCAGCAGTGCACCTTCAGTCTTT,CASSAPSVF
-,TRBV11-2,10,TRBJ2-1,-,TGTGCCAGCAGCAATTACGAGCAGTTCTTC,CASSNYEQFF
-,TRBV30,13,TRBJ2-7,TRBD2,TGTGCCTGGAGTGGGGGGGGAGCCTACGAGCAGTACTTC,CAWSGGGAYEQYF
-,TRBV29-1,14,TRBJ2-1,-,TGCAGCGTTGAACGAGAGGGCCGCTACAATGAGCAGTTCTTC,CSVEREGRYNEQFF
-,TRBV11-2,15,TRBJ2-3,-,TGTGCCAGCAGCTTAGAAGCAGGGGGCACAGATACGCAGTATTTT,CASSLEAGGTDTQYF
few,TRBV29-1,12,TRBJ2-7,TRBD1,TGCAGCGTCACCGACAGGGAATACGAGCAGTACTTC,CSVTDREYEQYF
-,TRBV27,11,TRBJ2-3,-,TGTGCCAGCAGTTCCCCCCGTACGCAGTATTTT,CASSSPRTQYF
once,TRBV10-3,12,TRBJ1-1,-,TGTGCCATCAGTGACCGGGACACTGAAGCTTTCTTT,CAISDRDTEAFF
-,TRBV5-6,14,TRBJ1-5,-,TGTGCCAGCAGCTTGGTAGGAAGCAATCAGCCCCAGCATTTT,CASSLVGSNQPQHF
-,TRBV2,13,TRBJ2-3,-,TGTGCCGGGCACGCCAGCTTCACAGATACGCAGTATTTT,CAGHASFTDTQYF
-,TRBV9,14,TRBJ1-5,-,TGTGCCAGCAGCGTAGGGTTCAGCAATCAGCCCCAGCATTTT,CASSVGFSNQPQHF
-,TRBV29-1,14,TRBJ1-2,-,TGCAGCGTTGCCGGCAGGGTTGAGGACTATGGCTACACCTTC,CSVAGRVEDYGYTF
few,TRBV27,15,TRBJ1-6,-,TGTGCCAGCAGTTCGGACGGGCTCGGGCATTCACCCCTCCACTTT,CASSSDGLGHSPLHF
few,TRBV4-3,14,TRBJ2-7,-,TGCGCCAGCAGCCAGACGCGGTTCACCTACGAGCAGTACTTC,CASSQTRFTYEQYF